Listed below are T cell receptor beta chains from one sample, sequenced in a study of human T cells and chemical hapten exposure. TCRdb passed the RACE reads through MiXCR, listing each CDR3 protein once. The table records around 67,000 distinct CDR3 sequences, about 8.5% of them present only once. Here the sequenced sample was whole blood, taken in connection with sensitization to the hapten diphenylcyclopropenone (DPC). The receptors were sampled from a woman aged 50 to 65 with alopecia areata. Some clones in this sample may be carry-over from other donors' samples. The CDR3 runs from the conserved cysteine through the conserved F or W. A D gene is named only where the DNA matches it firmly. Size is omitted from some rows. Given values are once, few, many or a class for expanded clones.

v_call	cdr3_length	d_call	j_call	clone_size	cdr3_aa	cdr3_nt
TRBV6-5	16	TRBD1	TRBJ1-5	few	CASSSAGTGYPTSQHF	TGTGCCAGCAGTTCGGCCGGGACAGGGTATCCCACGTCCCAGCATTTT
TRBV7-9	16	-	TRBJ1-1	few	CASSLEVTGQLAGAFF	TGTGCCAGCAGCTTAGAAGTTACCGGACAGCTAGCGGGAGCTTTCTTT
TRBV29-1	11	-	TRBJ2-2	-	CSVVGGGELFF	TGCAGCGTTGTCGGGGGCGGGGAGCTGTTTTTT
TRBV28	12	-	TRBJ2-1	few	CASSLTSNEQFF	TGTGCCAGCAGTTTGACTTCTAATGAGCAGTTCTTC
TRBV4-2	13	-	TRBJ2-7	few	CASSQGDGYEQYF	TGTGCCAGCAGCCAAGGAGACGGCTACGAGCAGTACTTC
TRBV12-5	17	-	TRBJ2-5	few	CASATTPGQGREETQYF	TGTGCTAGTGCCACGACCCCCGGCCAGGGACGGGAGGAGACCCAGTACTTC
TRBV13	13	-	TRBJ2-1	-	CASSPPGKNEQFF	TGTGCCAGCAGCCCACCAGGGAAAAATGAGCAGTTCTTC
TRBV7-9	17	TRBD1	TRBJ2-4	few	CASSFPWGQRSGNIQYF	TGTGCCAGCAGCTTTCCCTGGGGACAGAGGTCCGGGAACATTCAGTACTTC
TRBV6-9	14	TRBD1	TRBJ2-2	few	CAGETGGRTGELFF	TGTGCCGGCGAGACAGGGGGCAGGACCGGGGAGCTGTTTTTT
TRBV3-1	15	-	TRBJ1-6	-	CASSQEEWLGSPLHF	TGTGCCAGCAGCCAAGAAGAGTGGTTGGGGTCACCCCTCCACTTT
TRBV25-1	11	-	TRBJ2-3	-	CASSSSHTQYF	TGTGCCAGCAGTTCCAGCCATACGCAGTATTTT
TRBV5-6	12	-	TRBJ1-1	-	CASSDDRRGAFF	TGTGCCAGCAGTGATGACAGGCGTGGGGCTTTCTTT
TRBV10-3	14	TRBD2	TRBJ2-7	-	CAIRETSGRTGQYF	TGTGCCATCAGAGAGACTAGCGGGCGAACGGGGCAGTACTTC
TRBV28	16	TRBD2	TRBJ2-1	few	CASDSSGTSSYNEQFF	TGTGCCAGCGATTCTAGCGGGACTAGCTCCTACAATGAGCAGTTCTTC
TRBV18	12	-	TRBJ1-1	many	CASSPYGDEAFF	TGTGCCAGCTCACCTTATGGGGACGAAGCTTTCTTT
TRBV6-5	14	-	TRBJ2-2	many	CASSYGKGPGELFF	TGTGCCAGCAGTTACGGGAAGGGGCCCGGGGAGCTGTTTTTT
TRBV29-1	14	TRBD2	TRBJ2-3	-	CSVVGGRSSDTQYF	TGCAGCGTTGTAGGCGGGAGAAGCTCAGATACGCAGTATTTT
TRBV3-1	16	-	TRBJ2-3	few	CASSRNPGMSTDTQYF	TGTGCCAGCAGCCGAAATCCGGGTATGAGCACAGATACGCAGTATTTT
TRBV30	13	-	TRBJ2-4	many	CAWSVRSLDIQYF	TGTGCCTGGAGTGTACGTTCCCTCGACATTCAGTACTTC
TRBV29-1	14	TRBD1	TRBJ1-5	-	CSVNPQGVSQPQHF	TGCAGCGTTAATCCCCAGGGGGTGTCACAGCCCCAGCATTTT
TRBV12-3/TRBV12-4	14	-	TRBJ2-1	few	CASSFLAADNEQFF	TGTGCCAGCAGTTTCCTAGCAGCTGACAATGAGCAGTTCTTC
TRBV6-1	14	-	TRBJ1-4	-	CASSTGRGEEKLFF	TGTGCCAGCAGTACCGGCCGCGGGGAGGAAAAACTGTTTTTT
TRBV28	13	-	TRBJ2-7	many	CASSLGDAYEQYF	TGTGCCAGCAGTTTAGGGGACGCCTACGAGCAGTACTTC
TRBV18	17	-	TRBJ1-4	many	CASSPQIVQGTNEKLFF	TGTGCCAGCTCACCACAGATCGTGCAGGGTACTAATGAAAAACTGTTTTTT
TRBV29-1	16	TRBD2	TRBJ2-1	few	CSVVGGGTMNRVEQFF	TGCAGCGTTGTGGGGGGGGGGACGATGAATCGGGTTGAGCAGTTCTTC
TRBV6-5	17	TRBD2	TRBJ2-2	-	CASSYNSGLARTGELFF	TGTGCCAGCAGTTACAACTCGGGACTAGCGCGGACCGGGGAGCTGTTTTTT
TRBV9	17	TRBD2	TRBJ2-7	-	CASSVVPQAGGRYEQYF	TGTGCCAGCAGCGTAGTTCCCCAAGCGGGAGGCCGATACGAGCAGTACTTC
TRBV18	16	-	TRBJ2-1	many	CASSPSAGSSYNEQFF	TGTGCCAGCTCACCAAGTGCGGGTTCCTCCTACAATGAGCAGTTCTTC